This paragraph reports one T cell receptor (beta chain). The junction differs from germline at one of its ends, possibly a read error. This record belongs to a study of tumor-infiltrating lymphocytes in primary liver carcinoma. A primer matching the constant region was used to make TCR beta cDNA from around 460 ng of total RNA. Three nested multiplex PCR rounds, a slightly modified ARM-PCR, produced the libraries for TCR beta. The study ran its first two PCR rounds for around 9 cycles each, using TRBV1-TRBV30 forward primers and a C-beta reverse primer. TCRdb re-analysed the multiplex PCR reads in MiXCR, keeping a single row per CDR3 protein. The sample shows approximately 330,000 distinct CDR3 sequences, approximately 65% of them seen only once. Unsorted whole blood served as the source of blood RNA, and germline DNA was extracted as well. The CDR3 contains 13 residues.

This TCR derives from a man aged 40-55 years with primary liver carcinoma and hepatitis B virus infection. The gene calls are TRBV12-3 or TRBV12-4 and TRBJ1-5, with D hard to call. Specimen: peripheral blood. CDR3: CASNPTDNQSQHF. CDR3 coding DNA: TGTGCCAGCAATCCGACCGACAATCAGTCCCAGCATTTT.